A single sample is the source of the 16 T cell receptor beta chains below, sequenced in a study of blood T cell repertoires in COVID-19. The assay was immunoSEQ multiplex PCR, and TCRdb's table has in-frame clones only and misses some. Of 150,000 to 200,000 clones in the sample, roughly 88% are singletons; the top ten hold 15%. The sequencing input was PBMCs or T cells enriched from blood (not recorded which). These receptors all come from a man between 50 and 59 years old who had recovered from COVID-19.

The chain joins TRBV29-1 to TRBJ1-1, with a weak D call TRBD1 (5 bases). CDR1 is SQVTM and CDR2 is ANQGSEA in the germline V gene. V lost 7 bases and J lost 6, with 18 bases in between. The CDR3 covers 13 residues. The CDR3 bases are TGCAGCGCCGGGGGGTTTTTAACGGCTGAAGCTTTCTTT. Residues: CSAGGFLTAEAFF.

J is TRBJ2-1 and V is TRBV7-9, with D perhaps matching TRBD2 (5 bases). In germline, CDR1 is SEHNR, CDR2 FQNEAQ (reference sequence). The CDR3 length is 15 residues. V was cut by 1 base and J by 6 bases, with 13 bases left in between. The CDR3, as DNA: TGTGCCAGCAGCTTAGGGGATAGCGAGGGCAATGAGCAGTTCTTC. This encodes CASSLGDSEGNEQFF. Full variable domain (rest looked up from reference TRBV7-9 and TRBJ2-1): DTGVSQNPRHKITKRGQNVTFRCDPISEHNRLYWYRQTLGQGPEFLTYFQNEAQLEKSRLLSDRFSAERPKGSFSTLEIQRTEQGDSAMYLCASSLGDSEGNEQFFGPGTRLTVL.

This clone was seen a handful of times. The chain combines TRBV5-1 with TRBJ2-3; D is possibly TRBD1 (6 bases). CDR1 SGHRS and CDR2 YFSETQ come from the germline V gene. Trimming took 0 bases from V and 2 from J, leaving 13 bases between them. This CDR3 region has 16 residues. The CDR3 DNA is TGCGCCAGCAGCTTGGTGTCAGGGGATTCCACAGATACGCAGTATTTT. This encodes CASSLVSGDSTDTQYF. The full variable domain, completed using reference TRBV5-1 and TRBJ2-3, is KAGVTQTPRYLIKTRGQQVTLSCSPISGHRSVSWYQQTPGQGLQFLFEYFSETQRNKGNFPGRFSGRQFSNSRSEMNVSTLELGDSALYLCASSLVSGDSTDTQYFGPGTRLTVL.

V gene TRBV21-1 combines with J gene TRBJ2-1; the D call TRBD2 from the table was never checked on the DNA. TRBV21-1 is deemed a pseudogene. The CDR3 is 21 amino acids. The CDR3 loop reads CASTLIRGAGGRLSSYNEQFF. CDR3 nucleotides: TGTGCCAGCACCCTAATCCGTGGGGCGGGGGGCCGACTAAGCTCCTACAATGAGCAGTTCTTC.

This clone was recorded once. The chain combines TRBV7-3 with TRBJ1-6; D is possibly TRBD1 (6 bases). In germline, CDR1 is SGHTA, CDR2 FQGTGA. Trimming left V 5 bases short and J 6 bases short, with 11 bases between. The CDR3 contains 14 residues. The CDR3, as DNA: TGTGCCAGCAGCGCGGGGGGGCCTAATTCACCCCTCCACTTT. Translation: CASSAGGPNSPLHF.

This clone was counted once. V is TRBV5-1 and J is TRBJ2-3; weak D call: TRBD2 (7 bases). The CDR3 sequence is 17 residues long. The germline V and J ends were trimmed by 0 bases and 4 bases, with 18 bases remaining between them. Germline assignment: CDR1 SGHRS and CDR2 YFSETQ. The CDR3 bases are TGCGCCAGCAGCTTGGCCCTGTCCGGGGGGCCCGCAGATACGCAGTATTTT. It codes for CASSLALSGGPADTQYF.

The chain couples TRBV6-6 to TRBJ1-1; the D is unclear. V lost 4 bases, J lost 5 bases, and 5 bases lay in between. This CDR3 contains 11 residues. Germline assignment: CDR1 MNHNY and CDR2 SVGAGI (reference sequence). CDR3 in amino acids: CASSSVTEAFF. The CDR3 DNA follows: TGTGCCAGCAGTTCCGTGACTGAAGCTTTCTTT.

The DNA for the CDR3 is TGTGCCAGCAGTGCCAGTGGAAACACCATATATTTT. This encodes CASSASGNTIYF. The rearrangement links TRBV25-1 to TRBJ1-3; D remains ambiguous. From germline, CDR1 is MGHDK and CDR2 SYGVNS. The CDR3 consists of 12 residues. The V end was cut by 4 bases, the J end by 3 bases, with 4 bases between. Together with reference TRBV25-1 and TRBJ1-3, the CDR3 gives the full variable domain: EADIYQTPRYLVIGTGKKITLECSQTMGHDKMYWYQQDPGMELHLIHYSYGVNSTEKGDLSSESTVSRIRTEHFPLTLESARPSHTSQYLCASSASGNTIYFGEGSWLTVV.

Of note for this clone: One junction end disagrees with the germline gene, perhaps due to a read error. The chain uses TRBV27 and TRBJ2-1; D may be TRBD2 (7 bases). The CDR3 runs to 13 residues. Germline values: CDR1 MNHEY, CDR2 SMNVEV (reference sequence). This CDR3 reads CARSPAGRGGKFF. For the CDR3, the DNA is TGTGCCCGCAGCCCGGCGGGGAGGGGGGGGAAGTTCTTC.

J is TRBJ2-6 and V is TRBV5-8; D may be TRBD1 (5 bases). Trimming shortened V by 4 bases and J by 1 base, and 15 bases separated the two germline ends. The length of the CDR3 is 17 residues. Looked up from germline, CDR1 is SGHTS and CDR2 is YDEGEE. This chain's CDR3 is CASSVKQRGSGANVLTF. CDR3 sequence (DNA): TGTGCCAGCAGCGTCAAGCAAAGGGGTTCTGGGGCCAACGTCCTGACTTTC.

The CDR3 sequence: CASSEGQIHGGYTF. The DNA for the CDR3 is TGTGCCAGTAGCGAGGGACAGATTCATGGAGGCTACACCTTC. V usage is TRBV19 and J usage is TRBJ1-2, with 7 bases that match TRBD1. The V segment lost 6 bases and the J segment 8 bases; nucleotides outside the gene matches: 12. The CDR3 runs 14 residues. Germline V gene sequence: CDR1 LNHDA, CDR2 SQIVND (reference sequence).

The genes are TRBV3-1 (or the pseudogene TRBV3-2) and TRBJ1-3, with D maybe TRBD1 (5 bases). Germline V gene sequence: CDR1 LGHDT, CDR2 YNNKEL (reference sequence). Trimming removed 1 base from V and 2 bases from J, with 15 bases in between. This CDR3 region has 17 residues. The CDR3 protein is CASSQGAVGLAGNTIYF. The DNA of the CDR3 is TGTGCCAGCAGCCAAGGGGCTGTGGGGCTGGCTGGAAACACCATATATTTT.

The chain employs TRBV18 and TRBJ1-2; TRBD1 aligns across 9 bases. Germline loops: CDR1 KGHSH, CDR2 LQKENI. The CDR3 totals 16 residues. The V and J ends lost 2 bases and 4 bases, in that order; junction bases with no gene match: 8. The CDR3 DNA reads TGTGCCAGCTCACCAATCACAGGGGGCGCAATCTATGGCTACACCTTC. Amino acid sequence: CASSPITGGAIYGYTF. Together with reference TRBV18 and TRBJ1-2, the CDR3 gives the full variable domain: NAGVMQNPRHLVRRRGQEARLRCSPMKGHSHVYWYRQLPEEGLKFMVYLQKENIIDESGMPKERFSAEFPKEGPSILRIQQVVRGDSAAYFCASSPITGGAIYGYTFGSGTRLTVV.

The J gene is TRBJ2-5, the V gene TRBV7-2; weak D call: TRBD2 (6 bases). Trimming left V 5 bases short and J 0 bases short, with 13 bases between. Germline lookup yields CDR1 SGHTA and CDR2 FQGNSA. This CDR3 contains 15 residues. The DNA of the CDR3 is TGTGCCAGCAGCCTGGGGGGACTTTACCAAGAGACCCAGTACTTC. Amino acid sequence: CASSLGGLYQETQYF.

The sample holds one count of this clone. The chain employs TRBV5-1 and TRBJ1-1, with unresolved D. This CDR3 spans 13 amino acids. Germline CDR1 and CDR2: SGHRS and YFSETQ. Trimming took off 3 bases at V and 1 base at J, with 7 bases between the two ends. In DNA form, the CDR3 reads TGCGCCAGCAGCTCATACAGGAACACTGAAGCTTTCTTT. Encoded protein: CASSSYRNTEAFF.

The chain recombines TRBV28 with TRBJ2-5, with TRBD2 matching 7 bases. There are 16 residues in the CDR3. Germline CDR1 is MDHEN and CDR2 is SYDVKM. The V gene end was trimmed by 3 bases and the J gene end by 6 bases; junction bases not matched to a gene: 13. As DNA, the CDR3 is TGTGCCAGCAGTTTGAGGGACTATAATGCCGGGAAGACCCAGTACTTC. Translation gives CASSLRDYNAGKTQYF.